What follows are 2 T cell receptor beta chains derived from one specimen sequenced in a study of HIV-infected patients and healthy controls. Reverse transcription used about 500 ng RNA and constant-region primers for alpha and beta. Separate chain-specific third strand synthesis with multiplexing indices produced the alpha and beta libraries. From the 5' RACE reads, TCRdb called clonotypes with MiXCR, one entry per CDR3 protein. The data show 20,000 to 30,000 distinct CDR3 sequences, 8.5% seen once. No cell fractionation was done, so the repertoire covers all unsorted peripheral blood T cells. Sequencing was carried out using blood. These TCRs come from an adult in good health.

This clonotype was counted many times. The V call is TRBV4-3, the J call TRBJ2-3; no firm D call. CDR3 length equals 16 residues. With 0 bases removed from V and 4 bases from J, the gap between germline ends came to 14 bases. CDR1 is LGHNA, CDR2 YSLEER, per germline. The CDR3 region is CASSQDTMEEADTQYF. The DNA of the CDR3 is TGCGCCAGCAGCCAAGATACGATGGAAGAGGCAGATACGCAGTATTTT.

This clonotype was seen at least ten times. The rearrangement links TRBV19 to TRBJ1-5; TRBD1 agrees at 7 bases. The CDR3 extends over 18 amino acids. The germline gives CDR1 LNHDA, CDR2 SQIVND (reference sequence). V dropped 7 bases and J dropped 5; count of bases not matched to a gene: 20. The CDR3 protein is CASKRQGVSSIPHQPQHF. CDR3 sequence (DNA): TGTGCCAGTAAACGGCAGGGGGTATCCAGTATCCCCCATCAGCCCCAGCATTTT.